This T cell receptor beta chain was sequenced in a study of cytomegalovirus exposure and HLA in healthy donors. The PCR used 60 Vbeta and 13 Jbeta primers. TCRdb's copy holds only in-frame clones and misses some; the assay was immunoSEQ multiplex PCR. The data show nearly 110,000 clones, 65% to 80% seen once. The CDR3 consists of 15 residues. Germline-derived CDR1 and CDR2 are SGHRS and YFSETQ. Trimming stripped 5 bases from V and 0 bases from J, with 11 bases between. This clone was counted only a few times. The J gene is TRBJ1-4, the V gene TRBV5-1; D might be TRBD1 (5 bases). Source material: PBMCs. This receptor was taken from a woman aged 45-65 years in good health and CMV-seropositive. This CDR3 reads CASSPPGTTNEKLFF. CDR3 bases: TGCGCCAGCAGTCCGCCAGGGACAACTAATGAAAAACTGTTTTTT. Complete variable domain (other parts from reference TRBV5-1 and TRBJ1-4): KAGVTQTPRYLIKTRGQQVTLSCSPISGHRSVSWYQQTPGQGLQFLFEYFSETQRNKGNFPGRFSGRQFSNSRSEMNVSTLELGDSALYLCASSPPGTTNEKLFFGSGTQLSVL.